This is a list of T cell receptor beta chains from one sample in a study of blood T cell repertoires in COVID-19. Sequenced by immunoSEQ multiplex PCR; TCRdb stores in-frame clones only, minus some. The sample includes 150,000 to 200,000 clones, roughly 85% of them seen just once. Sequences were obtained from peripheral blood. All receptors come from a man between 45 and 60 years old with active or convalescent COVID-19. Both conserved end residues are part of each CDR3.

TRBV7-2	TRBJ2-7	CASSLTPFLNMEQYF
TRBV11-2	TRBJ2-3	CASSLEGGLRAGANTDTQYF
TRBV11-2	TRBJ2-5	CASSSGTSGKETQYF
TRBV7-3	TRBJ2-1	CASSPDRDQGEQFF
TRBV6-5	TRBJ1-6	CASSQQVIRSPLHF
TRBV7-9	TRBJ1-1	CASSPQGANTEAFF
TRBV5-6	TRBJ2-3	CASSHTDTQYF
TRBV6-1	TRBJ1-3	CASSANPGQSGNTIYF
TRBV14	TRBJ2-3	CASSQDTFRDTQYF
TRBV4-1	TRBJ2-2	CASRGREGPTGELFF
TRBV7-3	TRBJ1-1	CASSFGGEGQRAFF
TRBV28	TRBJ2-1	CASTGGQYNEQFF
TRBV2	TRBJ2-7	CASGKAEGGEQYF
TRBV2	TRBJ1-5	CASSEAAGGNQPQHF
TRBV5-1	TRBJ2-1	CASSWTSGGDEQFF
TRBV6-2/TRBV6-3	TRBJ1-1	CASSYFRRDMNTEAFF
TRBV21-1	TRBJ1-5	CASSLQGWSNQPQHF
TRBV4-3	TRBJ1-1	CASSRGGGTGEAFF
TRBV3-1/TRBV3-2	TRBJ1-1	CASSQEVGQLNTEAFF
TRBV5-4	TRBJ1-2	CASSLSGGPWNYGYTF
TRBV30	TRBJ1-1	CAWKGVVNTEAFF
TRBV9	TRBJ2-7	CASSDRDRFYEQYF
TRBV5-1	TRBJ2-3	CASSLDLTSGTSTDTQYF
TRBV19	TRBJ1-4	CASSIAGTGINEKLFF
TRBV5-1	TRBJ2-1	CASSLAPLAGNYNEQFF
TRBV24-1	TRBJ2-3	CATSDRGLLAGDTQYF
TRBV7-9	TRBJ1-2	CASSLPSGGSGYTF
TRBV7-2	TRBJ1-3	CASSNILGNTIYF
TRBV4-2	TRBJ2-5	CASSQKPGLAEETQYF
TRBV19	TRBJ2-7	CASSIGTGYEQYF
TRBV9	TRBJ1-3	CASSVGGQGTSGNTIYF